The 31 T cell receptor beta chains in this list originate from one sample, sequenced in a study of cytomegalovirus exposure and HLA in healthy donors. This PCR relied on a set of 60 Vbeta primers and 13 Jbeta primers. Here immunoSEQ multiplex PCR was the method, and the copy in TCRdb shows in-frame clones only, minus some. The profile shows around 85,000 clones, around four fifths of them singletons. Specimen: PBMCs. These receptor sequences come from a man aged 25-40 years in good health and CMV-seronegative.

This clone was detected once. This rearrangement joins TRBV27 to TRBJ1-1, with D possibly TRBD1 on 6 matching bases. The CDR3 runs to 13 residues. V lost 7 bases, J lost 1 base, and 10 bases lay in between. The germline V gene has CDR1 MNHEY and CDR2 SMNVEV (reference sequence). The CDR3: CASNGDTNTEAFF. The CDR3 bases are TGTGCCAGCAATGGGGACACGAACACTGAAGCTTTCTTT.

V usage is TRBV10-3 and J usage is TRBJ2-1; TRBD1 matches 12 bases. This CDR3 spans 13 amino acids. The germline V gene encodes CDR1 ENHRY and CDR2 SYGVKD. The V and J ends lost 10 bases and 12 bases, in that order; junction bases with no gene match: 10. The CDR3: CATGTGGKLVQFF. The CDR3 DNA is TGTGCCACCGGGACAGGGGGCAAATTAGTGCAGTTCTTC.

The genes are TRBV6-1 and TRBJ1-1; D remains unclear. Trimming pared 6 bases from V and 6 bases from J, leaving 17 bases between. CDR1 and CDR2 from the germline V gene are MNHNS and SASEGT. The CDR3 is 14 amino acids. CDR3 region: CASRRRRVAAEAFF. Written as DNA, the CDR3 is TGTGCCAGCAGACGCCGGAGGGTGGCGGCTGAAGCTTTCTTT.

Only a few counts were recorded for this clone. The CDR3: CASSPPSRGMYEQYF. The CDR3 DNA follows: TGTGCCAGCTCACCACCGAGCCGGGGGATGTACGAGCAGTACTTC. The chain employs TRBV18 and TRBJ2-7; D is possibly TRBD2 (6 bases). Germline loops: CDR1 KGHSH, CDR2 LQKENI. The CDR3 contains 15 residues. The ends were cut back, 0 bases at V and 4 bases at J, with 13 bases in the middle.

The gene calls are TRBV7-2 and TRBJ2-2; D is possibly TRBD2 (5 bases). The length of the CDR3 is 14 residues. The V gene lost 2 bases and the J gene lost 4 bases, with 8 bases spanning the gap. Germline CDR1 SGHTA, CDR2 FQGNSA. DNA for the CDR3: TGTGCCAGCAGCTTACTAGCCACCACCGGGGAGCTGTTTTTT. Its translation is CASSLLATTGELFF.

The chain links TRBV7-9 to TRBJ2-7; 8 bases line up with TRBD2. The length of the CDR3 is 16 residues. Germline V gene sequence: CDR1 SEHNR, CDR2 FQNEAQ (reference sequence). V lost 5 bases to trimming and J lost 2 bases; unmatched junction nucleotides: 11. The chain's CDR3 is CASSDSFAGGTYEQYF. CDR3 DNA: TGTGCCAGCAGCGATTCCTTTGCGGGGGGAACCTACGAGCAGTACTTC.

The rearrangement uses TRBV2 and TRBJ2-3, with D maybe TRBD1 (5 bases). The CDR3 has 15 residues. Looked up from germline, CDR1 is SNHLY and CDR2 is FYNNEI. V dropped 2 bases and J dropped 1 base, with 10 bases sitting between them. CDR3 nucleotides: TGTGCCAGCAGTGAATTACAGGCCGGCACAGATACGCAGTATTTT. Translating it yields CASSELQAGTDTQYF.

The V call is TRBV2, the J call TRBJ1-1; possibly TRBD1 for D (5 bases). The CDR3 has 14 residues. The germline CDR1 and CDR2 sequences are SNHLY and FYNNEI. The V end lost 3 bases, the J end lost 6 bases, and 14 bases lay between the germline ends. The DNA for the CDR3 is TGTGCCAGCAGTGAGGCCAGGGTCGTACCTGAAGCTTTCTTT. The encoded protein is CASSEARVVPEAFF.

This rearrangement joins TRBV15 to TRBJ1-2; D perhaps matches TRBD1 (5 bases). Per the germline V gene, CDR1 is LNHNV and CDR2 is YYDKDF (reference sequence). Trimming left V 6 bases short and J 3 bases short, with 14 bases between. This CDR3 is 14 amino acids long. CDR3 in DNA: TGTGCCACCAGAAGGCTGGACAACTACTATGGCTACACCTTC. This encodes CATRRLDNYYGYTF.

The chain uses TRBV28 and TRBJ2-6; a possible D gene is TRBD1 (8 bases). CDR3 length equals 18 residues. Germline CDR1 reads MDHEN; CDR2 reads SYDVKM. Trimming removed 7 bases at V and 5 bases at J, with 24 bases between. The CDR3 coding sequence is TGTGCCAGCATCGAGGGGGGGACAGGCCATACAAGGGCCAACGTCCTGACTTTC. Its translation is CASIEGGTGHTRANVLTF.

The V call is TRBV12-5, the J call TRBJ1-2; 7 bases align to TRBD1. The CDR3 runs to 16 residues. The V and J ends lost 2 bases and 5 bases, in that order; junction bases with no gene match: 11. The germline V gene encodes CDR1 LGHNT and CDR2 FRNRAP. This CDR3 reads CASGLPSGRGSYGYTF. The DNA of the CDR3 is TGTGCTAGTGGTTTGCCCTCGGGCAGGGGGTCTTATGGCTACACCTTC.

The V call is TRBV9, the J call TRBJ2-1; D not resolved. Germline loops: CDR1 SGDLS, CDR2 YYNGEE. V shed 4 bases and J shed 10 bases, with 12 bases lying between them. This CDR3 has 12 residues. Here the CDR3 DNA reads TGTGCCAGCAGCTTCGGAGATTTAGAGCAGTTCTTC. This translates into CASSFGDLEQFF.

The V call is TRBV6-1, the J call TRBJ1-1, with 8 bases identical to TRBD1. J lost 5 bases, V lost 5 bases, and 7 bases had no gene match. The germline V gene has CDR1 MNHNS and CDR2 SASEGT. The CDR3 sequence is 14 residues long. CDR3 sequence reads: CASSKQGATTEAFF. DNA for the CDR3: TGTGCCAGCAGTAAGCAGGGGGCGACGACTGAAGCTTTCTTT.

The chain uses TRBV6-5 and TRBJ2-7, with D perhaps matching TRBD1 (5 bases). The CDR3 loop spans 14 amino acids. Trimming left V 2 bases short and J 6 bases short, with 14 bases between. Germline V lookup: CDR1 MNHEY, CDR2 SVGAGI. The CDR3 sequence is CASSYGQGTGEQYF. DNA of the CDR3: TGTGCCAGCAGTTACGGTCAGGGAACTGGCGAGCAGTACTTC.

A few counts support this clone. The J gene is TRBJ2-1, the V gene TRBV4-2; TRBD2 agrees at 8 bases. J was trimmed by 5 bases and V by 1 base; bases with no gene match: 4. The CDR3 sequence is 15 residues long. Germline values: CDR1 LGHNA, CDR2 YNFKEQ. This CDR3 reads CASSQVGTSHNEQFF. For the CDR3, the DNA is TGTGCCAGCAGCCAAGTAGGGACTAGTCACAATGAGCAGTTCTTC.

This chain connects TRBV5-1 to TRBJ1-6; D is possibly TRBD1 (5 bases). The CDR3 has 16 amino acids. Between the trimmed V and J ends, which lost 2 bases and 1 base, there was a span of 10 bases. Germline values: CDR1 SGHRS, CDR2 YFSETQ. CDR3 DNA sequence: TGCGCCAGCAGCTTCGGGGGGGAATCCTATAATTCACCCCTCCACTTT. Its translation: CASSFGGESYNSPLHF.

The chain recombines TRBV7-2 with TRBJ2-6; D call uncertain. The CDR3 consists of 15 residues. Per germline, CDR1 SGHTA and CDR2 FQGNSA. The germline V and J ends were trimmed by 1 base and 1 base, with 5 bases remaining between them. The CDR3 protein is CASSLDGSGANVLTF. CDR3 coding DNA: TGTGCCAGCAGCTTAGACGGTTCTGGGGCCAACGTCCTGACTTTC. The whole variable domain, filled in from reference TRBV7-2 and TRBJ2-6, reads GAGVSQSPSNKVTEKGKDVELRCDPISGHTALYWYRQSLGQGLEFLIYFQGNSAPDKSGLPSDRFSAERTGGSVSTLTIQRTQQEDSAVYLCASSLDGSGANVLTFGAGSRLTVL.

The J gene is TRBJ1-6, the V gene TRBV28, with 8 bases aligning to TRBD1. The V segment lost 6 bases and the J segment 0 bases; nucleotides outside the gene matches: 7. Germline-derived CDR1 and CDR2 are MDHEN and SYDVKM. The CDR3 contains 17 residues. CDR3 DNA: TGTGCCAGCAGACGGGGGACAGGCAGCTCCTATAATTCACCCCTCCACTTT. As protein: CASRRGTGSSYNSPLHF.

The rearrangement links TRBV6-4 to TRBJ2-1, with a weak D call TRBD1 (6 bases). In germline, CDR1 is MRHNA, CDR2 SNTAGT. The CDR3 has 12 amino acids. Trimming shortened V by 4 bases and J by 5 bases, and 6 bases separated the two germline ends. The CDR3 here is CASSGGHNEQFF. CDR3 bases: TGTGCCAGCAGTGGGGGGCACAATGAGCAGTTCTTC.

In its sample, this clone was seen a few times. The genes are TRBV28 and TRBJ1-5, with D possibly being TRBD1 (6 bases). Deletions cut 2 bases from V and 4 bases from J, with 9 bases between. The CDR3 has 14 amino acids. Germline V gene data show CDR1 as MDHEN and CDR2 as SYDVKM. The CDR3 region has the DNA TGTGCCAGCAGTTTAGTGGGGGCGAATCAGCCCCAGCATTTT. This translates into CASSLVGANQPQHF.

The chain combines TRBV5-1 with TRBJ2-3, with D perhaps matching TRBD1 (5 bases). The CDR3 is 13 amino acids. The V end lost 4 bases, the J end lost 4 bases, and 10 bases lay between the germline ends. CDR1 is SGHRS and CDR2 is YFSETQ in the germline V gene. In nucleotides, the CDR3 is TGCGCCAGCAGCGGCCAGGGATCAGATACGCAGTATTTT. It codes for CASSGQGSDTQYF. The whole variable domain, filled in from reference TRBV5-1 and TRBJ2-3, reads KAGVTQTPRYLIKTRGQQVTLSCSPISGHRSVSWYQQTPGQGLQFLFEYFSETQRNKGNFPGRFSGRQFSNSRSEMNVSTLELGDSALYLCASSGQGSDTQYFGPGTRLTVL.

This clone was found once. This rearrangement joins TRBV7-2 to TRBJ1-2; TRBD1 agrees at 8 bases. The germline CDR1 and CDR2 sequences are SGHTA and FQGNSA. The junction had 9 bases not matched to a gene; V was cut back by 5 bases and J by 7 bases. The CDR3 is made up of 14 amino acids. The CDR3 DNA sequence: TGTGCCAGCAGCGCAGGACAGGGTCTCGGTGGCTACACCTTC. Protein product: CASSAGQGLGGYTF. Combining the CDR3 with reference TRBV7-2 and TRBJ1-2 gives the whole variable domain GAGVSQSPSNKVTEKGKDVELRCDPISGHTALYWYRQSLGQGLEFLIYFQGNSAPDKSGLPSDRFSAERTGGSVSTLTIQRTQQEDSAVYLCASSAGQGLGGYTFGSGTRLTVV.

This chain joins TRBV7-2 and TRBJ2-3; D is possibly TRBD1 (5 bases). The CDR3 consists of 15 residues. The germline CDR1 and CDR2 sequences are SGHTA and FQGNSA. V lost 2 bases and J lost 0, with 9 bases in between. The CDR3 spells CASSLIRGSTDTQYF. The DNA for the CDR3 is TGTGCCAGCAGCTTAATTAGGGGTAGCACAGATACGCAGTATTTT.

V gene TRBV6-4 combines with J gene TRBJ2-7, with a weak D call TRBD1 (6 bases). V shed 3 bases and J shed 4 bases, with 13 bases lying between them. The CDR3 extends over 14 amino acids. Germline V lookup: CDR1 MRHNA, CDR2 SNTAGT. The CDR3 region has the DNA TGTGCCAGCAGTGAGGCCGGGACACCTTACGAGCAGTACTTC. It specifies CASSEAGTPYEQYF.

This clone has only a few counts. The CDR3 is CASSADSSGANVLTF. CDR3 DNA sequence: TGTGCCAGCAGTGCGGACAGCTCTGGGGCCAACGTCCTGACTTTC. The chain joins TRBV6-1 to TRBJ2-6, with D possibly matching TRBD1 (6 bases). Between the trimmed V and J ends, which lost 4 bases and 0 bases, there was a span of 7 bases. From germline, CDR1 is MNHNS and CDR2 SASEGT. The length of the CDR3 is 15 residues.

The rearrangement joins TRBV18 to TRBJ2-3, with 8 bases identical to TRBD2. After removal of 3 bases from V and 6 bases from J, the junction contained 11 bases not matched to a gene. CDR1 and CDR2 (germline): KGHSH, LQKENI. The CDR3 spans 16 residues. CDR3 coding DNA: TGTGCCAGCTCACCCACTTTTGCGGGAGGTCGGGATACGCAGTATTTT. Its protein is CASSPTFAGGRDTQYF.

V usage is TRBV4-1 and J usage is TRBJ1-2; 9 positions agree with TRBD1. The CDR3 totals 12 residues. Germline lookup yields CDR1 MGHRA and CDR2 YSYEKL. Germline trimming cut 8 bases from V and 8 bases from J; bases unmatched to any gene: 6. The CDR3 sequence: CASQTGGGGYTF. The CDR3 DNA follows: TGCGCCAGCCAGACAGGGGGAGGAGGCTACACCTTC.

This chain uses TRBV7-9 with TRBJ2-2; 8 nucleotides align to TRBD2. Germline CDR1 is SEHNR and CDR2 is FQNEAQ (reference sequence). Trimming took 4 bases from V and 0 from J; bases not matched to a gene: 4. CDR3 length equals 16 residues. CDR3 residues: CASSSPGGANTGELFF. CDR3 bases: TGTGCCAGCAGCTCGCCGGGGGGGGCGAACACCGGGGAGCTGTTTTTT.

The CDR3 sequence: CASSKDTDYEQYF. The CDR3 bases are TGCGCCAGCAGTAAGGACACCGACTACGAGCAGTACTTC. The chain employs TRBV5-1 and TRBJ2-7; tentatively, D is TRBD1 (5 bases). The V end lost 5 bases, the J end lost 3 bases, and 12 bases lay between the germline ends. Germline V lookup: CDR1 SGHRS, CDR2 YFSETQ. This CDR3 comprises 13 residues.

Here the CDR3 reads CSVVSPGTQYF. The CDR3, as DNA: TGCAGCGTTGTAAGTCCGGGTACGCAGTATTTT. The chain links TRBV29-1 to TRBJ2-3; no clear D. Germline V gives CDR1 SQVTM, CDR2 ANQGSEA. Trimming took 4 bases from V and 8 from J, leaving 10 bases between them. The CDR3 has 11 amino acids.

The chain has TRBV6-5 and TRBJ2-2; the D is unclear. Germline V gene data show CDR1 as MNHEY and CDR2 as SVGAGI. Trimming cost V 3 bases and J 4 bases, with 15 bases left between them. The CDR3 covers 16 residues. The DNA for the CDR3 is TGTGCCAGCAGTTATAGCAGATTTCCGGGCACCGGGGAGCTGTTTTTT. It codes for CASSYSRFPGTGELFF.